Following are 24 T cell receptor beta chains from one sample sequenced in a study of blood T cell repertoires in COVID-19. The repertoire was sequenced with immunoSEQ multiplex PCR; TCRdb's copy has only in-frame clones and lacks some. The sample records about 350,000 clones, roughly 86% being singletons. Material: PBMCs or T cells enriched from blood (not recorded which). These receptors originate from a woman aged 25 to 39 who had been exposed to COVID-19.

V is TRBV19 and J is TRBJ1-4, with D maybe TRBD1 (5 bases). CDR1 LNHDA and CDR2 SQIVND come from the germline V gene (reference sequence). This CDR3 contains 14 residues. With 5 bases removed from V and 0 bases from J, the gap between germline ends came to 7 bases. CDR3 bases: TGTGCCAGTAGTGGGGGGGCAACTAATGAAAAACTGTTTTTT. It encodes CASSGGATNEKLFF.

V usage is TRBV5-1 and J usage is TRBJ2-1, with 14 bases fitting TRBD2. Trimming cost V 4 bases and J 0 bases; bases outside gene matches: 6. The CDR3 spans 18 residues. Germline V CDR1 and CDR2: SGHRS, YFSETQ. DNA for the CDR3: TGCGCCAGCAGCGGGACTAGCGGGAGAGGGGGCTCCTACAATGAGCAGTTCTTC. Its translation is CASSGTSGRGGSYNEQFF.

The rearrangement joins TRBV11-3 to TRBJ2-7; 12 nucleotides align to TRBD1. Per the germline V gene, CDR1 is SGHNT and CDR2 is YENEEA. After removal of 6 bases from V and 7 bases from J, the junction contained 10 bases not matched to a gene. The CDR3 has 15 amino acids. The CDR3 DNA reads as TGTGCCAGCAGAAACCCGGGACAGGGGGCATGGGAGCAGTACTTC. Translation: CASRNPGQGAWEQYF.

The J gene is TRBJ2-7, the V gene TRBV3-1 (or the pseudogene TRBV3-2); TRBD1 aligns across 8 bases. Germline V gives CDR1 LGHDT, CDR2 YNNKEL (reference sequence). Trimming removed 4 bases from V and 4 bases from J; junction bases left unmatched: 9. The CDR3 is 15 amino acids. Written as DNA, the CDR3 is TGTGCCAGCAGCCCAGGACAGGGAAGACGATACGAGCAGTACTTC. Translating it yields CASSPGQGRRYEQYF.

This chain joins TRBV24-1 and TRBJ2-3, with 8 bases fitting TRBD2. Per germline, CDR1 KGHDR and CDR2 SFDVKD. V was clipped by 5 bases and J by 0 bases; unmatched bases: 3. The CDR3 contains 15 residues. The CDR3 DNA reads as TGTGCCACCAGTGTGGCTAGCGGGAGCACAGATACGCAGTATTTT. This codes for CATSVASGSTDTQYF.

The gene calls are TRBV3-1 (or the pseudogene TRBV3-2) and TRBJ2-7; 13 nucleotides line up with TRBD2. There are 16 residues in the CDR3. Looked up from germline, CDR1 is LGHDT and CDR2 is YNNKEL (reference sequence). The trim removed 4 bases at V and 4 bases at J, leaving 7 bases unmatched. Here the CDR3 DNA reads TGTGCCAGCAGCCGAACTAGCGGGAGGGTGGGATACGAGCAGTACTTC. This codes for CASSRTSGRVGYEQYF.

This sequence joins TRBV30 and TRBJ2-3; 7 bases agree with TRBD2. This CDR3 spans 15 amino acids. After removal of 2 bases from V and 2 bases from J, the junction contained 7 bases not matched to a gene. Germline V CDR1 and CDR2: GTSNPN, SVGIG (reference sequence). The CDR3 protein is CAWSTRGTNTDTQYF. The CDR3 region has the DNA TGTGCCTGGAGTACCCGGGGGACTAACACAGATACGCAGTATTTT.

CDR3 nucleotides: TGCGCCAGCAGCCAAGGGTCCGACAGGGTCTCCTACGAGCAGTACTTC. Translating it yields CASSQGSDRVSYEQYF. This chain links TRBV4-1 with TRBJ2-7, with 7 bases lining up with TRBD1. Trimming removed 1 base from V and 0 bases from J; junction bases left unmatched: 6. Germline V gene data show CDR1 as MGHRA and CDR2 as YSYEKL. This CDR3 region has 16 residues.

The DNA for the CDR3 is TGTGCCAGCTCACAAGGTAGCGGGATAGGGGAGACCCAGTACTTC. Translation: CASSQGSGIGETQYF. This chain links TRBV18 with TRBJ2-5; 8 bases agree with TRBD2. Unmatched junction bases numbered 9, after V lost 4 bases and J lost 5 bases. Germline CDR1 and CDR2: KGHSH and LQKENI. The CDR3 runs to 15 residues.

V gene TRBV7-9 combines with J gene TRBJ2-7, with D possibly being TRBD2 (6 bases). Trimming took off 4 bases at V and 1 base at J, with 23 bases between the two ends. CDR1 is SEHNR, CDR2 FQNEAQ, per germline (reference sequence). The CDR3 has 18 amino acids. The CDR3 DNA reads TGTGCCAGCAGCTCCCGCCAGACCGGGACTCGATCATCCTACGAGCAGTACTTC. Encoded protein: CASSSRQTGTRSSYEQYF.

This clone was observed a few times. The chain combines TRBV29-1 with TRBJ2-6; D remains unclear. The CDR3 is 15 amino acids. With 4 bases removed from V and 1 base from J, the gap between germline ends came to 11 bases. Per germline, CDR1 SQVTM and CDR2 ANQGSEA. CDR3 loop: CSVGAAPSGANVLTF. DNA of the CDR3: TGCAGCGTTGGGGCAGCTCCGTCTGGGGCCAACGTCCTGACTTTC.

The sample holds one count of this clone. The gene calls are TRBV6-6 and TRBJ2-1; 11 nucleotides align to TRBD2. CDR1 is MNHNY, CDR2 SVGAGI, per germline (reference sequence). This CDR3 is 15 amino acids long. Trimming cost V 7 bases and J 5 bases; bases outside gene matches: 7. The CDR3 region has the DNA TGTGCCAGCAATTCCCCGGGACTAGCGGACAATGAGCAGTTCTTC. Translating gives CASNSPGLADNEQFF.

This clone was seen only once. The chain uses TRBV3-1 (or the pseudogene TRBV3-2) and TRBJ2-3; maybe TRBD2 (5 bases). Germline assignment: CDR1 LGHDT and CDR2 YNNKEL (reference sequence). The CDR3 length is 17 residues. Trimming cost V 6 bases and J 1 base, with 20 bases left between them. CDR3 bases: TGTGCCAGCAGTCAACCTTTAGGGAGCTACCGCACAGATACGCAGTATTTT. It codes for CASSQPLGSYRTDTQYF.

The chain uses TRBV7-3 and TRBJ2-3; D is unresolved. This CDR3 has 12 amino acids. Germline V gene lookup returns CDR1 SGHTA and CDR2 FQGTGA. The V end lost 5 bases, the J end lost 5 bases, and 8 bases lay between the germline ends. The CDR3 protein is CASSPRGDTQYF. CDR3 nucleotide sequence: TGTGCCAGCAGCCCCCGAGGAGATACGCAGTATTTT.

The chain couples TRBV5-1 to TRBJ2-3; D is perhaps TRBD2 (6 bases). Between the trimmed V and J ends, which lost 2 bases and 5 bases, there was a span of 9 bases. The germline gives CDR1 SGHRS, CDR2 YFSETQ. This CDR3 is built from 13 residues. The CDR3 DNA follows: TGCGCCAGCAGCTTCGGAGCGGGAGATACGCAGTATTTT. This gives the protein CASSFGAGDTQYF.

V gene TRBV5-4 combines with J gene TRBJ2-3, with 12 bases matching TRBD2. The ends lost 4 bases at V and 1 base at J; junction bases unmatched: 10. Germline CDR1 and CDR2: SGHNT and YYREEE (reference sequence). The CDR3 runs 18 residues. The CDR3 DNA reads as TGTGCCAGCAGCATTCCTAGCGGGAGGGCCTCAGGCACAGATACGCAGTATTTT. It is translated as CASSIPSGRASGTDTQYF.

This CDR3 is CASSSITGRGGTDTQYF. The CDR3 DNA is TGTGCCAGCAGCTCGATCACGGGACGGGGGGGCACAGATACGCAGTATTTT. The chain combines TRBV7-8 with TRBJ2-3; TRBD2 matches at 7 bases. V shed 4 bases, J shed 1 base, and the junction held 11 bases outside the gene matches. CDR1 and CDR2 from the germline V gene are SGHVS and FQNEAQ. This CDR3 region has 17 residues.

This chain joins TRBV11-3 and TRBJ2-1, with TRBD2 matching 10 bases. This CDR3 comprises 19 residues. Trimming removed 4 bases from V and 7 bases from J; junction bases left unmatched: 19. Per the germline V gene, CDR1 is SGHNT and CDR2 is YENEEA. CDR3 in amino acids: CASSSLDRALAGVGNEQFF. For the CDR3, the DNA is TGTGCCAGCAGCTCCCTGGACAGGGCGCTAGCGGGAGTCGGGAATGAGCAGTTCTTC. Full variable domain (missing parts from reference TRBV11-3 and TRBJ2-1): EAGVVQSPRYKIIEKKQPVAFWCNPISGHNTLYWYLQNLGQGPELLIRYENEEAVDDSQLPKDRFSAERLKGVDSTLKIQPAELGDSAVYLCASSSLDRALAGVGNEQFFGPGTRLTVL.

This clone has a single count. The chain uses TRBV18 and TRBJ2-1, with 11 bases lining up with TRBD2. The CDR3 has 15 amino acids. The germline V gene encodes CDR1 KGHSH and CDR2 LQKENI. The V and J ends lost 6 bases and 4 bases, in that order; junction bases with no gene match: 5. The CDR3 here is CASSTGLAEYNEQFF. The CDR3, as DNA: TGTGCCAGCTCGACGGGACTAGCGGAATACAATGAGCAGTTCTTC.

The CDR3: CASKPEGGTGELFF. CDR3 nucleotides: TGTGCCAGCAAGCCAGAAGGGGGTACCGGGGAGCTGTTTTTT. The gene calls are TRBV2 and TRBJ2-2, with TRBD1 as a possible D gene (6 bases). Germline V gene lookup returns CDR1 SNHLY and CDR2 FYNNEI. Trimming cost V 7 bases and J 5 bases, with 14 bases left between them. The CDR3 has 14 amino acids. Combining the CDR3 with reference TRBV2 and TRBJ2-2 gives the whole variable domain EPEVTQTPSHQVTQMGQEVILRCVPISNHLYFYWYRQILGQKVEFLVSFYNNEISEKSEIFDDQFSVERPDGSNFTLKIRSTKLEDSAMYFCASKPEGGTGELFFGEGSRLTVL.

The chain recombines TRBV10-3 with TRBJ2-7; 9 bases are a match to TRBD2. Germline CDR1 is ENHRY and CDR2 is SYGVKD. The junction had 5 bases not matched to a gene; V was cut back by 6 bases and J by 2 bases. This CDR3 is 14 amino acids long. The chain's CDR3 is CAIRGTSKTYEQYF. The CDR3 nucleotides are TGTGCCATCAGGGGGACTAGCAAGACCTACGAGCAGTACTTC.

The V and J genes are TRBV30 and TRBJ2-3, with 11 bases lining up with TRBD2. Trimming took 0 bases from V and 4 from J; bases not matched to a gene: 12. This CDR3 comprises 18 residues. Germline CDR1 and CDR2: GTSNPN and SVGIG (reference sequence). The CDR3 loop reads CAWSVSRTSGSSPDTQYF. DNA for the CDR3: TGTGCCTGGAGTGTATCGCGTACTAGCGGGAGTAGCCCAGATACGCAGTATTTT. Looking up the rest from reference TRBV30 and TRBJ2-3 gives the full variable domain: SQTIHQWPATLVQPVGSPLSLECTVEGTSNPNLYWYRQAAGRGLQLLFYSVGIGQISSEVPQNLSASRPQDRQFILSSKKLLLSDSGFYLCAWSVSRTSGSSPDTQYFGPGTRLTVL.

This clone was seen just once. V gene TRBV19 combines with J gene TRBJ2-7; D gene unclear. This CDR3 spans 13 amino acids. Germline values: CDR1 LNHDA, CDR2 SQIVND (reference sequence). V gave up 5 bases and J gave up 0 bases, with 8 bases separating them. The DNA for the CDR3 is TGTGCCAGTAGTCACCCTAGCTCCTACGAGCAGTACTTC. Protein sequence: CASSHPSSYEQYF.

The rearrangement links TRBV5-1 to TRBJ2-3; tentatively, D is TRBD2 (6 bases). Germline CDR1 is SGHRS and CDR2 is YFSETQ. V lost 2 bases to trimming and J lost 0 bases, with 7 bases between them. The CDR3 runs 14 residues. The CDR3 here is CASSLSGSTDTQYF. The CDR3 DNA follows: TGCGCCAGCAGCTTAAGCGGGAGCACAGATACGCAGTATTTT.